This T cell receptor beta chain is drawn from a study of immune evolution from preneoplasia to lung adenocarcinoma. Patient tissue came from resections in Japan or China, 2014–2017. Two lung cancer pathologists independently confirmed each histologic diagnosis. Germline loops: CDR1 SGHDT, CDR2 YYEEEE. This CDR3 comprises 15 residues. V was trimmed by 0 bases and J by 0 bases, leaving 9 bases between them. Study outcomes and limitations: Later-stage lesions seemingly showed higher T cell density and diversity than normal lung.

The assay was immunoSEQ multiplex PCR, and TCRdb's table has in-frame clones only and misses some. The data contain more than 3,500 clones, about 87% of them singletons. In regard to this clone: Antigen: not known.

The receptor comes from a person aged 55 to 79 with lung adenocarcinoma. The rearrangement links TRBV5-6 to TRBJ1-1; D might be TRBD1 (5 bases). Sample: FFPE lung adenocarcinoma in situ tissue. The CDR3 loop reads CASSLVGGMNTEAFF. The CDR3 nucleotides read TGTGCCAGCAGCTTGGTGGGGGGGATGAACACTGAAGCTTTCTTT.